What follows is one T cell receptor (beta chain) and its context. Its cognate antigen is unknown. The sample originates from a study of cytomegalovirus exposure and HLA in healthy donors. Findings of the study overall: Most TCR sequences were rare, but some public TCRs occurred in many donors. The study designated 150 or so TCR beta chains cytomegalovirus-associated. As confirmed in vitro, a few CMV-associated chains were specific for CMV antigens.

Losses at the gene ends were 4 bases for V and 6 bases for J; bases not matched to a gene: 6. Germline assignment: CDR1 MRHNA and CDR2 SNTAGT. The CDR3 has 15 amino acids. Here immunoSEQ multiplex PCR was the method, and the copy in TCRdb shows in-frame clones only, minus some. The table shows 90,000 or so clones, with 85% occurring only once. Sequenced sample: PBMCs. The source of this sequence is a man aged 18 to 30 in good health and CMV-seropositive. This chain joins TRBV6-4 and TRBJ2-2, with 9 bases lining up with TRBD1. The CDR3 protein is CASSASRQGAGELFF. Written as DNA, the CDR3 is TGTGCCAGCAGTGCGAGCCGACAGGGGGCCGGGGAGCTGTTTTTT.